This T cell receptor beta chain was captured by sequencing in a study of T cells in Graves' hyperthyroidism and ophthalmopathy. As for the study in general: Staff took peripheral blood when the initial diagnosis was made, before any treatment began.

The germline gives CDR1 SGHTA, CDR2 FQGNSA. Trimming removed 2 bases from V and 3 bases from J, with 11 bases in between. This CDR3 has 14 amino acids. Overall study results and limits: Most clonotypes that expanded in the thyroid above 0.001 also showed up in blood.

The investigators amplified TCR beta CDR3 regions from RNA transcripts. First-round RT-PCR targeting the TCR CDR3 was performed with the HTBI primer set. TCRdb reprocessed the multiplex PCR reads via MiXCR and lists one record per CDR3 protein. The data hold about 530,000 distinct CDR3 sequences, with roughly 17% observed a single time. With respect to this clonotype: The antigen remains unidentified.

Exclusion followed for patients with uncontrolled infection, other autoimmune disease, pregnancy or lactation. The rearrangement uses TRBV7-2 and TRBJ2-7, with D maybe TRBD2 (5 bases). The receptor's source is a woman aged 18-29 years with Graves' ophthalmopathy. Material: blood. CDR3 coding DNA: TGTGCCAGCAGCTTAAGGGCGGGTCGCTACGAGCAGTACTTC. It translates to CASSLRAGRYEQYF.